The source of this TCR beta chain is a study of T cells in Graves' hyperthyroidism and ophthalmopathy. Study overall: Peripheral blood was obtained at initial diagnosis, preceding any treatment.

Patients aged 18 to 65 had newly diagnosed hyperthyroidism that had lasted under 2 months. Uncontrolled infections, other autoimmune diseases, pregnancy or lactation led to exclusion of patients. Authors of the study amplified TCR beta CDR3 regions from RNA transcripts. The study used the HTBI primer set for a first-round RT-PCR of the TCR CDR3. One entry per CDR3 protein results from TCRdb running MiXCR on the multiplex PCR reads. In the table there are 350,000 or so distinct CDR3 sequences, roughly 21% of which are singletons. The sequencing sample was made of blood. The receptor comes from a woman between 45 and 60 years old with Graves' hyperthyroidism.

In DNA, the CDR3 is TGTGCCAGCAGCGAAAAGGGCAACACTGAAGCTTTCTTT. Encoded protein: CASSEKGNTEAFF. V usage is TRBV7-9 and J usage is TRBJ1-1; D not resolved. Germline V gene lookup returns CDR1 SEHNR and CDR2 FQNEAQ (reference sequence). The CDR3 is made up of 13 amino acids. The V end lost 5 bases, the J end lost 2 bases, and 9 bases lay between the germline ends.